This T cell receptor (beta chain) was obtained from a study of type 1 regulatory T cells. Study background: This in vitro CD4 product, T-allo10, is enriched for Tr1 cells and alloantigen-specific.

The CDR3 sequence is 15 residues long. The germline V gene has CDR1 MNHEY and CDR2 SVGEGT. Trimming removed 0 bases at V and 6 bases at J, with 11 bases between. TCRdb passed the reads through MiXCR, listing each CDR3 protein once. The sample consists of 80,000 to 100,000 distinct CDR3 sequences, 30% to 35% of them appearing once. The chain uses TRBV6-2 or TRBV6-3 and TRBJ2-2, with D unresolved. This TCR was sampled from a human donor in good health. Sequenced material: CD4+ T cells, either the whole sample or a sorted fraction (not recorded which). CDR3 in DNA: TGTGCCAGCAGTTACTCGAGCGTCGGGCCCGGGGAGCTGTTTTTT. Translation: CASSYSSVGPGELFF.